The present TCR beta chain was sequenced within a study of identical twins listed by TCRdb under 2016. Describing the broader study: TCR alpha and beta repertoires from monozygotic twins, unrelated adults of various ages and cord blood were deep-sequenced to test whether fetal clonotypes persist. To rule out contamination, replicate twin experiments were performed at different times with different library preparation protocols.

Only healthy Caucasian donors were included. The twin cohort consisted of three pairs of female monozygotic twins, all aged about 18 to 29 years. The RNA used for TCR libraries was isolated from peripheral blood mononuclear cells. Library preparation was by 5' RACE. TCRdb records Illumina HiSeq 2000 as the sequencer. Template switching added a universal primer binding site, and the final cDNA carried a unique molecular identifier that allowed TCR cDNA molecules to be counted accurately. Specific primers in the conserved constant-segment region were used to synthesize first-strand cDNA for the TCR alpha and beta chains. To control for contamination, every cDNA library was double barcoded, receiving both a SMART-Mk sample barcode and Illumina barcodes. TruSeq adapter sequences and Illumina sample barcodes were added in two successive PCR steps. The TCR alpha and beta cDNA libraries were sequenced on the Illumina HiSeq platform using custom primers. The study's own analysis went as follows. MiGEC was used to process raw reads and extract unique molecular identifiers, and MiXCR was used to find CDR3 positions. Recombination models were inferred per individual with the repgenHMM and IGoR tools using an EM algorithm. The tcR package in R was used for shared clonotype analysis, with sharing normalized by the product of cloneset sizes. To study raw recombination free of thymic and clonal selection effects, out-of-frame nonproductive sequences were analyzed. TCRdb redid the processing of the public reads, applying fastp at Q25 and MiXCR, and retained in-frame beta chains. Rows matching on CDR3 protein sequence are summarized as one entry with the most common DNA and genes. The V and J calls and clone size come from TCRdb's table, not from the authors' own analysis. The sample has about 730,000 distinct CDR3 sequences on record, 21% of them singletons. The biggest ten clones account for approximately 4.5% of the sample.

As to this clonotype: The target of this receptor is not known. No clone much larger than this one lies a single base away; base qualities are absent.

The CDR3 sequence holds 17 residues, the cysteine and phenylalanine included. CDR3 DNA only is kept here, 51 bases in frame from base 1. V is cut back by 1 base and J by 0 bases, with 3 bases in the junction unmatched. What the study reported, not specific to this receptor: In monozygotic twins, out-of-frame TCR alpha sharing was systematically underestimated by recombination models, although the models agreed with sharing between unrelated individuals. Zero-insertion analyses could be partly confounded by invariant T cells such as MAIT and iNKT, although diverse VJ usage argued against such confounding for most clonotypes. Fewer insertions were carried by abundant cord blood beta clonotypes; a weaker similar trend was observed in young adult naive repertoires, while no such trend was observed in memory repertoires. The excess sharing between twins in beta out-of-frame sequences was weaker because fewer shared sequences reduced the signal-to-noise ratio. Conclusions relied on cross-sectional statistical analysis, since the same donors could not be followed over many years. Compared with coincidental sharing between unrelated individuals, an excess of low generation-probability sequences was observed among out-of-frame TCR alpha sequences shared between twins.

Separately, the same data were catalogued under a study of T cells expressing NK-cell markers. The second study's authors report: TCR beta-chain repertoires were profiled in sorted CD3+CD56+NKG2C+, CD3+CD56+NKG2C- and CD3+CD56-NKG2C+ T-cell subsets from about 8 donors. Among the eight sequenced donors, seven were HCMV-seropositive and one was HCMV-seronegative. To restrict sorting to alphabetaTCR-expressing T cells, an anti-gammadeltaTCR antibody was added in several experiments. In roughly six donors, the dominant CD3+CD56+NKG2C+ clonotypes were among the top 10 CD8+ clonotypes and accounted for 1.0-7.0% of CD8+ T cells. Those dominant clonotypes were again the most abundant among CD3+CD56-NKG2C+ cells in a handful of donors, at roughly 28.3-60.1%. It remained unclear whether the expanded NKG2C-expressing T cell clones were specific for HCMV antigens. The eight sequenced donors were randomly selected healthy volunteers, three men and five women. HCMV serostatus was determined by detecting HCMV-specific IgG in serum with a commercial ELISA kit. For several donors, bulk peripheral blood T-cell repertoires were also sequenced from unsorted PBMC. MIGEC handled demultiplexing of the reads and grouping by UMI, while MiTCR was used to assemble and quantify clonotypes. Only TCR cDNA sequences supported by at least two reads were kept to exclude erroneous sequences. The tcR package was used for downstream repertoire analysis, and clonotypes were matched between fractions using CDR3 nucleotide sequence together with V segment. Antigen specificity was annotated against VDJdb with VDJmatch, allowing one amino acid substitution in CDR3.

The TCR comes from a young woman in good health. Material for sequencing was PBMCs. The chain is assembled from TRBV12-3 or TRBV12-4 and TRBJ1-5, with 10 middle bases fitting TRBD1. The CDR3 in this case is CASSLGDRGYSNQPQHF. At the DNA level, the sequence is TGTGCCAGCAGTTTAGGGGACAGGGGCTATAGCAATCAGCCCCAGCATTTT.